This T cell receptor (beta chain) derives from a study of vaccination and CD4 T cells after COVID-19. About the research overall: Each individual in the study obtained two doses of BNT162b2 or mRNA-1273 vaccine. At a median roughly 70 days (range 14 to 241) after dose two, post-vaccine samples were obtained.

Cultured CD4+ T-cell DNA underwent Oncomine TCR Beta short-read sequencing. It was cultured CD4+ T cells from which genomic DNA was extracted. MiXCR, applied by TCRdb to the PCR reads, yields one record per CDR3 protein. The sample has under 8,500 distinct CDR3 sequences, less than 50% seen once. Treatment meaning: approximately nine-day PBMC culture with coronavirus spike peptide pools or control peptides (ViraFEST assay). The unexposed donor provided CD4+ T cells, which were taken before the COVID-19 pandemic (2011-2018). In the case of this clonotype: Its antigen is unknown.

Germline values: CDR1 DFQATT, CDR2 SNEGSKA (reference sequence). The CDR3 spans 14 residues. The V gene lost 1 base and the J gene lost 6 bases, with 10 bases spanning the gap. This sequence was found in a human donor in good health. The chain couples TRBV20-1 to TRBJ1-6; D remains unclear. The sequenced sample was CD4+ T cells from blood, cultured in vitro. CDR3 sequence: CSARVVGFNSPLHF. For the CDR3, the DNA is TGCAGTGCTAGAGTAGTCGGTTTTAATTCACCCCTCCACTTT.